This T cell receptor beta chain was identified in a study of shared clonotypes between healthy human individuals. Those who donated, Caucasian adults without exception, all lived in Nashville, Tennessee. The CDR3 contains 15 residues. Germline assignment: CDR1 SGHTS and CDR2 YDEGEE. Trimming took 1 base from V and 7 from J; bases not matched to a gene: 8. Replicate PCRs for sorted subsets used 200 ng DNA; this equaled about 30,000 T cell genomes. Authors' methods: Filtering differed for immunoSEQ, which gave only junction sequences without quality scores. Sequenced by immunoSEQ multiplex PCR; TCRdb stores in-frame clones only, minus some. Clone size and the V and J calls come from that table; the DNA yielded D and trimming. The profile shows more than 150,000 clones, 65% to 70% of them singletons. Points on this clone: Its antigen remains unknown.

Broader study findings: Between a handful of donors, naive CD4 clonotypes were shared at a level of approximately 5%.

The origin of this receptor is a man aged 25 to 40 in good health. The J gene is TRBJ2-1, the V gene TRBV5-8; 7 bases align to TRBD2. Specimen: memory CD4+ T cells sorted from blood. Subset specified: CD45RA-negative fraction. The CDR3 region has the DNA TGTGCCAGCAGCTTGAACGGGAGGCGGGGTAATGAGCAGTTCTTC. This sequence encodes CASSLNGRRGNEQFF.